This T cell receptor beta chain was identified in a study of T cells in Graves' hyperthyroidism and ophthalmopathy (dated by TCRdb to about 2019). Regarding the complete study: Peripheral blood samples were taken at the time of initial diagnosis, prior to any treatment. TCR V-J signatures able to tell the groups apart were searched for in a discovery cohort of some 100 patients, of whom around 42 had Graves' ophthalmopathy and roughly 57 had stable Graves' hyperthyroidism. According to the paper, TCR Vbeta CDR3 sequencing was carried out on around 140 peripheral blood samples, which came from fewer than 50 ophthalmopathy, fewer than 80 hyperthyroidism and some 17 progressor patients. Whether ophthalmopathy could be predicted prospectively was tested in an independent validation cohort made up of 18 hyperthyroidism patients plus 17 patients who later progressed to ophthalmopathy. Thyroid tissue and blood T-cell repertoires from about six Graves' hyperthyroidism patients were also compared in the study. Once sampling was done, hyperthyroidism patients were given methimazole at a starting dose of 30 mg daily, whereas ophthalmopathy patients were given high-dose intravenous methylprednisolone. The 75 to 100 discovery patients were divided at random into training and test sets in a 7:3 ratio.

Note on this clonotype: Its specific antigen is unknown. There are no base qualities to consult, and no much larger clone falls within one base.

Moderately to severely active disease, a Clinical Activity Score of at least 3, a NOSPECS grade of at least 4, and a duration under 3 months were present in ophthalmopathy patients. The study excluded patients with uncontrolled infections, other autoimmune diseases, pregnancy or lactation. Clinical symptoms, serum thyroxine and TRAb, thyroid ultrasound, and orbital computed tomography formed the basis for the diagnoses. PBMCs were separated from 10 ml of fresh peripheral blood using Ficoll-Paque density gradient centrifugation. Trizol reagent was used to extract total RNA, and RNA quality was then checked on an Agilent 2100 Bioanalyzer. The TCR beta CDR3 regions were amplified from RNA transcripts. A first-round RT-PCR of the TCR CDR3 used the HTBI primer set with the Qiagen OneStep RT-PCR kit. Libraries were constructed in a second round of multiplex PCR, after which size selection and purification were carried out. Libraries were sequenced paired-end with 100 bp reads on an Illumina HiSeq2000. In the original analysis: SOAPnuke was used to process the raw data, throwing out any read that contained adapters or uncalled bases, had a mean Phred below 15, or lacked an exact constant-primer or identifier match. COPE v1.2.5 was used to merge the high-quality paired reads, and each unique nucleotide sequence was defined as a clonotype. MiTCR v1.1 was used to align clonotypes to the IMGT TRBV, TRBD and TRBJ reference segments. Analysis was restricted to V-J combinations with a frequency above 0.0001, which covered 99.2% of repertoires. A TCS score was defined as the ratio of F50 (clonal expansion) to E x V (chaos), with BLOSUM62-based TCRdist applied between CDR3 peptides within each V-J. Welch's t-statistics and random forest reduced roughly 540 V-J features to roughly 13, which were used in a naive Bayes classifier (R e1071). TCRdb passed the public sequencing reads through fastp at Q25 and MiXCR, retaining productive beta sequences. Each CDR3 protein gets just one entry, which takes the most common genes and DNA from the rows behind it. In this record, the V and J calls reflect TCRdb's handling and not the investigators' own analysis. The sample has more than 300,000 distinct CDR3 sequences on record, less than 20% of them singletons. The biggest ten clones account for around 40% of the sample.

What the work shows at the level of the full study, not this receptor alone: In validation, the model predicted progression to ophthalmopathy a median of roughly 6.1 months before onset, with about 71% sensitivity and just under 75% specificity. Sample size was not statistically predetermined, and blinding of investigators to group allocation was not performed. Ophthalmopathy was separated from stable hyperthyroidism by a 13 V-J signature model, with approximately 86% sensitivity and about 81% specificity obtained in cross-validation and 80%/75% obtained in testing. Most expanded thyroid clonotypes (frequency above 0.001) were also detected in blood, suggesting blood repertoires may reflect thyroid immune responses.

Sequenced material: blood. The sequence was collected from a man in his late teens or twenties with Graves' ophthalmopathy.

The DNA sequence is given as TGTGCCAGCAGTTTTCTGACAGGGGGTAATTCACCCCTCCACTTT. It is translated as CASSFLTGGNSPLHF. The rearrangement combines TRBV27 with TRBJ1-6; 9 nucleotides in the junction match TRBD1. The germline V gene (reference sequence) provides CDR1 MNHEY and CDR2 SMNVEV. Reading from cysteine to phenylalanine, the CDR3 counts 15 amino acids. Only the CDR3 DNA is retained, 45 bases long and in frame from the first base. V is pruned by 3 bases and J by 6 bases, leaving 3 bases of the junction without a gene match.